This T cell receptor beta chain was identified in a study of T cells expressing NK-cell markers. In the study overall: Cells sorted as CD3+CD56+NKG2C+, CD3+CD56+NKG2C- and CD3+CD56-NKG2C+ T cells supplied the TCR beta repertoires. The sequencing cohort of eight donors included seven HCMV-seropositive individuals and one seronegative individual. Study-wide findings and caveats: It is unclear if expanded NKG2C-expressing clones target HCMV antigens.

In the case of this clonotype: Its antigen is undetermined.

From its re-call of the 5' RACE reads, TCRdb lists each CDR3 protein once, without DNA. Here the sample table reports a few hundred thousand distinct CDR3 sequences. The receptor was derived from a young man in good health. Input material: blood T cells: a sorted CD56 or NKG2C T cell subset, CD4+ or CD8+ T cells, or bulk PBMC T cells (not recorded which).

The CDR3 here is CATSSRGSYNEQFF. The chain couples TRBV6-2 or TRBV6-3 to TRBJ2-1. There are 14 residues in the CDR3. Germline V gives CDR1 MNHEY, CDR2 SVGEGT.